Listed below are T cell receptor beta chains from one sample, sequenced in a study of tumor-infiltrating lymphocytes in oesophageal squamous cell carcinoma. A single record per CDR3 protein comes from TCRdb applying MiXCR to the PCR reads. This repertoire shows 17,000 or so distinct CDR3 sequences, around 50% found once; its top ten account for around two fifths. Sequencing input: normal esophageal tissue next to the tumor. These receptors were collected from a female donor with esophageal squamous cell carcinoma. Each CDR3 is given with its conserved first and last residue. The D gene is left open where the match is weak. Some rows have no size entry. The others give once, few or many, or a class for an expanded clone.

TRBJ1-3 TRBV18 - many CASSPPNRVSGNTIYF TGTGCCAGCTCACCACCGAACAGGGTCTCTGGAAACACCATATATTTT
TRBJ1-6 TRBV6-2/TRBV6-3 - many CASSYAGGSSQPLHF TGTGCCAGCAGTTACGCCGGAGGAAGTTCCCAACCCCTCCACTTT
TRBJ2-5 TRBV6-1 - few CASRQGVETQYF TGTGCCAGCAGACAGGGTGTGGAGACCCAGTACTTC
TRBJ2-7 TRBV6-6 - - CASSYSPRGEDEQYF TGTGCCAGCAGTTACTCGCCCAGGGGAGAAGACGAGCAGTACTTC
TRBJ2-3 TRBV7-2 TRBD1 once CASSPRQGLQSTDTQYF TGTGCCAGCAGCCCTCGACAGGGGCTTCAGAGCACAGATACGCAGTATTTT
TRBJ2-2 TRBV7-6 TRBD2 medium-sized CASSLGTSGSSGELFF TGTGCCAGCAGCTTGGGGACTAGCGGGAGTTCCGGGGAGCTGTTTTTT
TRBJ2-1 TRBV13 TRBD2 few CASSHRLAGGHEQFF TGTGCCAGCAGCCATCGACTAGCGGGGGGACATGAGCAGTTCTTC
TRBJ2-3 TRBV7-1 TRBD1 - CASSGQGTDTQYF TGTGCCAGCAGCGGACAGGGTACAGATACGCAGTATTTT
TRBJ1-1 TRBV6-2/TRBV6-3 - many CASSYSGGVRSEAFF TGTGCCAGCAGTTACTCCGGGGGAGTGAGGTCTGAAGCTTTCTTT
TRBJ2-1 TRBV11-2 TRBD2 many CASSLVAGVSYNEQFF TGTGCCAGCAGCTTAGTTGCGGGAGTTTCCTACAATGAGCAGTTCTTC
TRBJ2-7 TRBV5-4 TRBD2 many CASSSPDTSGSRYEQYF TGTGCCAGCAGCTCCCCGGATACTAGCGGCAGTCGCTACGAGCAGTACTTC
TRBJ2-6 TRBV6-1 TRBD1 - CASSSWTGTAPGANVLTF TGTGCCAGCAGTTCCTGGACAGGGACTGCCCCTGGGGCCAACGTCCTGACTTTC
TRBJ2-3 TRBV6-8 - once CASMSTISSTDTQYF TGTGCCAGCATGTCGACGATATCTAGCACAGATACGCAGTATTTT
TRBJ2-7 TRBV10-3 - - CAISASHREYEQYF TGTGCCATCAGTGCTTCCCACAGGGAGTACGAGCAGTACTTC
TRBJ2-5 TRBV7-9 TRBD2 - CASSLVGTSGRETQYF TGTGCCAGCAGCTTAGTTGGGACTAGCGGGAGAGAGACCCAGTACTTC
TRBJ1-2 TRBV10-3 - few CAIGRAENYGYTF TGTGCCATCGGCCGGGCGGAAAACTATGGCTACACCTTC
TRBJ1-2 TRBV11-2 TRBD1 - CASSFTGGGGYTF TGTGCCAGCAGCTTCACAGGGGGTGGTGGCTACACCTTC
TRBJ1-2 TRBV7-9 - medium-sized CASSQPPGLSYGYTF TGTGCCAGCAGCCAACCCCCGGGACTATCCTATGGCTACACCTTC
TRBJ2-7 TRBV5-6 - - CASSLGSGSYEQYF TGTGCCAGCAGCCTGGGGTCAGGCTCCTACGAGCAGTACTTC
TRBJ2-1 TRBV24-1 - - CATSERRDHYNEQFF TGTGCCACCAGTGAAAGGCGGGATCACTACAATGAGCAGTTCTTC
TRBJ2-6 TRBV7-2 - once CASSLLVSGANVLTF TGTGCCAGCAGCCTCCTCGTCTCTGGGGCCAACGTCCTGACTTTC
TRBJ2-2 TRBV19 - - CASKGLFNTGELFF TGTGCCAGTAAAGGGCTATTCAACACCGGGGAGCTGTTTTTT
TRBJ2-5 TRBV24-1 TRBD1 - CATSGQGAWETQYF TGTGCCACCAGTGGCCAGGGGGCGTGGGAGACCCAGTACTTC
TRBJ1-2 TRBV6-6 - many CASSYGGPNYGYTF TGTGCCAGCAGTTACGGGGGACCGAACTATGGCTACACCTTC
TRBJ2-7 TRBV7-8 - - CASSFDDTYEQYF TGTGCCAGCAGCTTCGACGACACCTACGAGCAGTACTTC
TRBJ2-7 TRBV28 - - CASSLGGWGLEQYF TGTGCCAGCAGTTTAGGGGGGTGGGGCCTCGAGCAGTACTTC
TRBJ2-1 TRBV12-3/TRBV12-4 - medium-sized CASSSLAPLYNEQFF TGTGCCAGCAGTTCCCTAGCCCCGCTTTACAATGAGCAGTTCTTC